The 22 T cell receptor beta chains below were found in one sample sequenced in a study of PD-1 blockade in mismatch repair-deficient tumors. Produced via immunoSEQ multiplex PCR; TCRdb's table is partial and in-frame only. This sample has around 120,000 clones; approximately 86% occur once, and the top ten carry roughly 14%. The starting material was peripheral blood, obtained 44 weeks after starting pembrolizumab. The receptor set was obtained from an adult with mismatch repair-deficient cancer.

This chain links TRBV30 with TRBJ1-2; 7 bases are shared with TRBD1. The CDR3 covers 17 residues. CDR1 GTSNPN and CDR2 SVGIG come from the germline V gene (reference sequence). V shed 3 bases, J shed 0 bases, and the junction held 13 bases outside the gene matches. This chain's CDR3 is CAWRALGTAGANYGYTF. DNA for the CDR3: TGTGCCTGGAGGGCATTAGGGACAGCCGGAGCTAACTATGGCTACACCTTC.

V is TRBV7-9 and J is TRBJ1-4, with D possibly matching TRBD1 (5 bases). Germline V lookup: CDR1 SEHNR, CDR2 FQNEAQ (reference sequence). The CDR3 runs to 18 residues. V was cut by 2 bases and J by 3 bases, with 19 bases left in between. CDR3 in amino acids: CASSLIRGRKVPNEKLFF. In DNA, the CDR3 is TGTGCCAGCAGCTTAATAAGGGGACGAAAAGTACCTAATGAAAAACTGTTTTTT. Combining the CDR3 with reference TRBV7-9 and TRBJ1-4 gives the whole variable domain DTGVSQNPRHKITKRGQNVTFRCDPISEHNRLYWYRQTLGQGPEFLTYFQNEAQLEKSRLLSDRFSAERPKGSFSTLEIQRTEQGDSAMYLCASSLIRGRKVPNEKLFFGSGTQLSVL.

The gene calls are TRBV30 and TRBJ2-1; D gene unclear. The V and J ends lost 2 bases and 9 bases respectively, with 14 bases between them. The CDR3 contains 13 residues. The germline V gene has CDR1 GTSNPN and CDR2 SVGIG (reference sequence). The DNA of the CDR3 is TGTGCCTGGAGTATCCTGGCTCGCGGTGAGCAGTTCTTC. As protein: CAWSILARGEQFF.

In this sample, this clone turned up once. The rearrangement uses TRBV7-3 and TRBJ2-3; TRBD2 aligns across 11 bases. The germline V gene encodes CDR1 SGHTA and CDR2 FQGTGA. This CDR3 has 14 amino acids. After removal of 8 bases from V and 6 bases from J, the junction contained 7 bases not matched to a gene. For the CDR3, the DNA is TGTGCCAGCTCGGTAGCGGGAGGGCCCGATACGCAGTATTTT. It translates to CASSVAGGPDTQYF.

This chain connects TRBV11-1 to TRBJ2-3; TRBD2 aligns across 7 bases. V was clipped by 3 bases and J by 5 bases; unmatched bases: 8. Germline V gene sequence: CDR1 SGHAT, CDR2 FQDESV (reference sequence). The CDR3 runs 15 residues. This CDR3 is CASSFWGGEVDTQYF. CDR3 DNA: TGTGCCAGCAGCTTTTGGGGGGGTGAGGTAGATACGCAGTATTTT.

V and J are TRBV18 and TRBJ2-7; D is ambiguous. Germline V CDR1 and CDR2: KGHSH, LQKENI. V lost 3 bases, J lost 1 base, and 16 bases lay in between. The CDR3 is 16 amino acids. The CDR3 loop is CASSPGHRVVSYEQYF. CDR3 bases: TGTGCCAGCTCACCCGGGCATAGGGTTGTATCCTACGAGCAGTACTTC.

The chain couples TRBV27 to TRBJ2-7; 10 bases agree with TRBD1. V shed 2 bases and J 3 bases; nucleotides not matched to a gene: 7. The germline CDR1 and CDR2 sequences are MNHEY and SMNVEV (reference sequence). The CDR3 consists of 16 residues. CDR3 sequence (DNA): TGTGCCAGCAGTTTAGAGGGGACAGGGGCGAGCTACGAGCAGTACTTC. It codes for CASSLEGTGASYEQYF.

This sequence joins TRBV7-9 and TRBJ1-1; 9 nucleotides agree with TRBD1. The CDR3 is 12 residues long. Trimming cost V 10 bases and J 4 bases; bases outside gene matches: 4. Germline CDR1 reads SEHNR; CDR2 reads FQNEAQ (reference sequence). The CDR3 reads CATTGQGTEAFF. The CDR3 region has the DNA TGTGCCACCACGGGACAGGGCACTGAAGCTTTCTTT.

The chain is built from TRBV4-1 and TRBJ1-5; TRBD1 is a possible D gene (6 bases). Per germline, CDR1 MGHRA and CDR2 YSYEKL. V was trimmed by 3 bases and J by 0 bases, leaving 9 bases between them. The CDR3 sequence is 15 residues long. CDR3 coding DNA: TGCGCCAGCAGCCACCAGGGGTATAGCAATCAGCCCCAGCATTTT. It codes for CASSHQGYSNQPQHF.

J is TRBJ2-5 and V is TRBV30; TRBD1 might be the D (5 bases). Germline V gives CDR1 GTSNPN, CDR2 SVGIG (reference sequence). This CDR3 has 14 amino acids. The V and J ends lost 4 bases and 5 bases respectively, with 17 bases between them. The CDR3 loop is CAWIDKRGFETQYF. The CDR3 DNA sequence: TGTGCCTGGATTGACAAAAGGGGTTTCGAGACCCAGTACTTC.

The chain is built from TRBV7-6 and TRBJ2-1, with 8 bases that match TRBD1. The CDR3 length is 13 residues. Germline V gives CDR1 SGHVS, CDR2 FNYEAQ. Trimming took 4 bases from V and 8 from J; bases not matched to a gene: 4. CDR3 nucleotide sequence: TGTGCCAGCAGCTCAGGGGGCGCGCATGAGCAGTTCTTC. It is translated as CASSSGGAHEQFF.

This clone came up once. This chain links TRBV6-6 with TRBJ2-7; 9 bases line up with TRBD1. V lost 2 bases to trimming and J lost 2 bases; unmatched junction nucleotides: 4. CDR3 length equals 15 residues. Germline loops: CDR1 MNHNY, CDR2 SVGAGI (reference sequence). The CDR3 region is CASSYRDRVPYEQYF. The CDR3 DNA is TGTGCCAGCAGTTACCGGGACAGGGTGCCCTACGAGCAGTACTTC.

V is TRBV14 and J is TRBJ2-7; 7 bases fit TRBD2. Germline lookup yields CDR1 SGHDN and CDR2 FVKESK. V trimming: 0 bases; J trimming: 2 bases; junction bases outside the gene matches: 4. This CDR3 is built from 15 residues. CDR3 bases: TGTGCCAGCAGCCAAGATGCGGGGGTCCCCTACGAGCAGTACTTC. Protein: CASSQDAGVPYEQYF.

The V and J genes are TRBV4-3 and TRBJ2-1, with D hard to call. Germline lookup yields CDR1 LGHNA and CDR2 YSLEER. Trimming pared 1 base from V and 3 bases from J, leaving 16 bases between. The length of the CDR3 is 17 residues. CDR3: CASSQAPLAEIYNEQFF. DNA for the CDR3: TGCGCCAGCAGCCAAGCTCCCTTAGCCGAGATCTACAATGAGCAGTTCTTC.

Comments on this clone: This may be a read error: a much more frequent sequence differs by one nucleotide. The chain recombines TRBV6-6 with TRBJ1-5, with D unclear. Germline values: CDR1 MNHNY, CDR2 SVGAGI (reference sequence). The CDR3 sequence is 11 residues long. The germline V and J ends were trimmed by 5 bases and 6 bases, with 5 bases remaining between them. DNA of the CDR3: TGTGCCAGCAGTAAGGGTCAGCCCCAGCATTTT. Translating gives CASSKGQPQHF.

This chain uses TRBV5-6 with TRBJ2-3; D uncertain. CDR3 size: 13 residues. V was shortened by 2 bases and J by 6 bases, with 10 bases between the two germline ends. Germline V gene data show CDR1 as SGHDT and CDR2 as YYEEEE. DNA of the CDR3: TGTGCCAGCAGCTTCGCAGTGGGGGATACGCAGTATTTT. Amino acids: CASSFAVGDTQYF.

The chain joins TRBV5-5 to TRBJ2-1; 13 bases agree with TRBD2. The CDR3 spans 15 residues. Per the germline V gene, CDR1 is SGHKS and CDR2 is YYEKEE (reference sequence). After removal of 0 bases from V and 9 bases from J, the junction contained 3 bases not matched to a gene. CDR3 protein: CASSLGLAGGLEQFF. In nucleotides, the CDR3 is TGTGCCAGCAGCTTGGGACTAGCGGGAGGTCTTGAGCAGTTCTTC.

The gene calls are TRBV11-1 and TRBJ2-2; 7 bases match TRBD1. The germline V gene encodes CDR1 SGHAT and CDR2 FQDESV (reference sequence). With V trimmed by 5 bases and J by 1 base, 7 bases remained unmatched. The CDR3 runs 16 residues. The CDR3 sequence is CASSLPGTENTGELFF. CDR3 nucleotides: TGTGCCAGCAGCCTCCCCGGGACAGAGAACACCGGGGAGCTGTTTTTT.

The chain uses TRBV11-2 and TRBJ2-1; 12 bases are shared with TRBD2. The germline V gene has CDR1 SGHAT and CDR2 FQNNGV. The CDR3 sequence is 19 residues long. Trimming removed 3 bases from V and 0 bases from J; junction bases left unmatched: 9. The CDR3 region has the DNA TGTGCCAGCAGCTTCAGGCTAGCGGGAGGGCTGAGCTCCTACAATGAGCAGTTCTTC. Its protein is CASSFRLAGGLSSYNEQFF.

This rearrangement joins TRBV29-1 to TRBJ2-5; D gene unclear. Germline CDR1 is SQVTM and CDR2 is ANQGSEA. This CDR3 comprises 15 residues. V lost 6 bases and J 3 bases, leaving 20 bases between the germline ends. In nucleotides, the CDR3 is TGCAGCGTGGTGGTGGGCCTAAAAACTAAAGAGACCCAGTACTTC. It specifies CSVVVGLKTKETQYF.

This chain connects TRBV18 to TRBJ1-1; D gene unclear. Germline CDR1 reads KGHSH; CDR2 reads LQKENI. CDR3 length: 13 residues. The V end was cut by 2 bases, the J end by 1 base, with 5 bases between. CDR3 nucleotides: TGTGCCAGCTCACCAGGGAAGAACACTGAAGCTTTCTTT. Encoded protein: CASSPGKNTEAFF.

CDR3 sequence: CASSQVWTGGQETQYF. CDR3 DNA sequence: TGCGCCAGCAGCCAAGTCTGGACAGGGGGACAGGAGACCCAGTACTTC. The V call is TRBV4-1, the J call TRBJ2-5, with TRBD1 identical over 10 bases. The CDR3 length is 16 residues. V lost 1 base, J lost 5 bases, and 7 bases stayed unmatched. CDR1 and CDR2 (germline): MGHRA, YSYEKL.